This entry features one TCR beta chain sequence. This clonotype was counted ten times or more. Its recognized antigen is unknown. No base quality information exists; no much larger clone differs at one position. These data originate in a study of T-cell reconstitution after alpha-beta-depleted transplantation in children (dated by TCRdb to the mid-2010s). Looking at the study overall: T-cell immune reconstitution after TCRalphabeta/CD19-depleted allogeneic hematopoietic cell transplantation in children was quantitatively tracked in the study by means of TCR repertoire profiling.

The CDR3 measures 13 amino acids from cysteine to phenylalanine. Only the CDR3 DNA is retained, 39 bases long and in frame from the first base. Deletion took 10 bases off V and 7 bases off J, with a span of 16 bases between the germline ends. The germline V gene supplies CDR1 ENHRY and CDR2 SYGVKD. The library was built by means of PCR. Sequencer: Illumina HiSeq 2500. Molecular barcoding was employed in the preparation of TCR libraries, with unique molecular identifiers being used to normalize TCRbeta repertoire quantification. TCRdb trimmed the raw reads at Q25, called clones with MiXCR and kept productive beta chains. Each entry merges the rows of one CDR3 protein and shows their most common DNA and genes. Across this sample there are 450,000 to 600,000 distinct CDR3 sequences, with around 17% seen only once. The top ten clonotypes cover about 3.1% of the sample.

This sequence originates from a human donor who donated a stem cell graft to a child with acute lymphoblastic leukemia. This sample comprised PBMCs from the stem cell graft donor, obtained from the stem cell graft. The chain is encoded by TRBV10-3 joined to TRBJ1-4; 5 matching bases give a weak D call of TRBD1. The CDR3 sequence is CATRPGPSEKLFF. The DNA reads as follows: TGTGCCACCCGACCGGGACCGAGTGAAAAACTGTTTTTT.